This TCR beta chain was sequenced in a study of T cells in Graves' hyperthyroidism and ophthalmopathy. Whole-study findings and limits: Blood samples included most of the expanded thyroid clonotypes exceeding 0.001.

Investigators excluded patients with uncontrolled infection, other autoimmune disease, pregnancy or lactation. On the basis of clinical symptoms, serum thyroxine and TRAb, thyroid ultrasound and orbital computed tomography, diagnoses were made. CDR1 and CDR2 (germline): SGHVS, FQNEAQ. The CDR3 contains 15 residues. V was clipped by 2 bases and J by 2 bases; unmatched bases: 3. Comments on this clonotype: Its antigen is as yet unknown.

Amplification yielded TCR beta CDR3 regions, with RNA transcripts as the source. A first-round RT-PCR of the TCR CDR3 used the HTBI primer set. TCRdb fed the multiplex PCR reads into MiXCR, producing one record per CDR3 protein. The sample consists of approximately 510,000 distinct CDR3 sequences, 46% of them appearing once. The chain couples TRBV7-8 to TRBJ2-7, with 10 bases that match TRBD2. The sample comprised peripheral blood or thyroid tissue (not recorded which). The sequence derives from an adult woman with Graves' disease, either hyperthyroidism or ophthalmopathy (not recorded which). The CDR3 loop is CASSLFSGGAYEQYF. In DNA, the CDR3 is TGTGCCAGCAGCTTATTCAGCGGGGGGGCCTACGAGCAGTACTTC.